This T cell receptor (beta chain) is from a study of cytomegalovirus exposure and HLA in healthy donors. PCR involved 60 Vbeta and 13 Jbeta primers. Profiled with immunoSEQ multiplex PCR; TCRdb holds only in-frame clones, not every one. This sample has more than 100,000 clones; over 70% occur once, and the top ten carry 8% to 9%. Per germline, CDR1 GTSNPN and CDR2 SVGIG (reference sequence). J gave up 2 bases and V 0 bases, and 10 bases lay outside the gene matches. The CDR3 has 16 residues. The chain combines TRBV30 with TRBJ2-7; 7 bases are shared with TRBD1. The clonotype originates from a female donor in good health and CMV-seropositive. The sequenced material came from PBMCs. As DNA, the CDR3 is TGTGCCTGGAGTGTACATGGTGGACAGGCCCCCTACGAGCAGTACTTC. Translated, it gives CAWSVHGGQAPYEQYF.